Following are 2 T cell receptor beta chains from one sample sequenced in a study of shared clonotypes between healthy human individuals. Only in-frame clones appear in the TCRdb table, and some are missing; sequencing was by immunoSEQ multiplex PCR. The sample lists 2 million to 2.5 million clones; approximately 95% were seen once. Sequencing was done on a sample of naive CD4+ T cells from PBMCs. Subset: CD45RA+ positively selected. The receptors derive from a man in his late teens or twenties in good health. Some clones in this sample may be carry-over from other donors' samples.

This clone appeared a single time. This chain joins TRBV6-1 and TRBJ1-2; D unresolved. This CDR3 has 17 residues. Germline V gives CDR1 MNHNS, CDR2 SASEGT. V lost 6 bases and J 4 bases, leaving 24 bases between the germline ends. CDR3 nucleotide sequence: TGTGCCAGCAGAGAAAGAATGCTGATACCTCGAGTCTATGGCTACACCTTC. Translation gives CASRERMLIPRVYGYTF.

To note about this clone: The same CDR3 also results from other DNA sequences found in this sample. This chain links TRBV5-1 with TRBJ1-2; maybe TRBD1 (5 bases). V was shortened by 2 bases and J by 2 bases, with 10 bases between the two germline ends. The CDR3 extends over 14 amino acids. The germline CDR1 and CDR2 sequences are SGHRS and YFSETQ. CDR3 sequence reads: CASSLGDGNYGYTF. CDR3 coding DNA: TGCGCCAGCAGCTTAGGGGACGGAAACTATGGCTACACCTTC.